This entry concerns a single T cell receptor (beta chain). This CDR3 has 15 amino acids. V lost 5 bases to trimming and J lost 3 bases; unmatched junction nucleotides: 4. In germline, CDR1 is LGHDT, CDR2 YNNKEL (reference sequence). The record originates from a study of blood T cell repertoires in COVID-19. The wider study: Collection of acute and convalescent COVID-19 samples took place in the United States, Italy and Spain. Sources were T cells, B-cell-depleted T cells, or PBMCs; the material itself was cDNA or gDNA.

In the authors' workflow: Amplification with reference gene primers provided the estimates of nucleated cell counts. Using immunoSEQ multiplex PCR, the repertoire was profiled, and TCRdb retains in-frame clones only, with some absent. D and trimming come from the DNA, and the V and J calls and clone size come from that table. The sample has more than 60,000 clones, approximately 89% seen once. The V call is TRBV3-1 (or the pseudogene TRBV3-2), the J call TRBJ2-2; TRBD1 matches 9 bases. Material: peripheral blood. The origin of this receptor is a woman aged 45-65 years with active COVID-19. CDR3: CASSAGTGHTGELFF. CDR3 sequence (DNA): TGTGCCAGCAGCGCAGGGACAGGGCACACCGGGGAGCTGTTTTTT.